This T cell receptor (beta chain) was captured in a study of cytomegalovirus exposure and HLA in healthy donors. Points on this clone: Antigen unknown.

Trimming cost V 1 base and J 1 base, with 11 bases left between them. Germline CDR1 is MGHRA and CDR2 is YSYEKL. This CDR3 is 16 amino acids long. Primers for the PCR totalled 60 Vbeta and 13 Jbeta. Some clones are missing from TCRdb's copy, which holds only in-frame ones; the method was immunoSEQ multiplex PCR. The data hold some 150,000 clones, with 70% to 80% observed a single time. Whole-study findings and limits: Cytomegalovirus-associated TCR beta chains were listed, numbering some 180. There were several of the most significant clusters that appeared linked to common viral pathogens in a later analysis. In the analysis, some V segments, TRBV6-2 and TRBV6-3 included, were excluded as indistinguishable.

The receptor was isolated from a man younger than 40 in good health and CMV-seropositive. Sequences were obtained from PBMCs. The chain has TRBV4-1 and TRBJ1-5; D possibly corresponds to TRBD1 (5 bases). The CDR3, as DNA: TGCGCCAGCAGCCAAGTCTTGGACATCAGCAATCAGCCCCAGCATTTT. Amino acid sequence: CASSQVLDISNQPQHF.